The clone carrying this T cell receptor (beta chain) was picked up a small number of times. The data originate from a study of blood T cells in healthy people across ages. The authors ran a second PCR of about 6 to 11 cycles using a sample-barcoded 5' primer and a J-beta primer mix. MiXCR, applied by TCRdb to the 5' RACE reads, yields one record per CDR3 protein. The table shows about 780,000 distinct CDR3 sequences, with roughly 24% occurring only once. These data were also filed under a second study, of T cells of mothers and their children.

The sample taken for sequencing was blood. The receptor comes from a boy aged 10-17 years in good health.

CDR3 coding DNA: TGCGCCAGCAGCTCCGGACGGGGAGGGGAAGAGACCCAGTACTTC. The encoded protein is CASSSGRGGEETQYF. This rearrangement joins TRBV5-1 to TRBJ2-5; the match to TRBD2 covers 7 bases. V lost 3 bases, J lost 3 bases, and 8 bases stayed unmatched. Germline CDR1 is SGHRS and CDR2 is YFSETQ. The CDR3 extends over 15 amino acids.